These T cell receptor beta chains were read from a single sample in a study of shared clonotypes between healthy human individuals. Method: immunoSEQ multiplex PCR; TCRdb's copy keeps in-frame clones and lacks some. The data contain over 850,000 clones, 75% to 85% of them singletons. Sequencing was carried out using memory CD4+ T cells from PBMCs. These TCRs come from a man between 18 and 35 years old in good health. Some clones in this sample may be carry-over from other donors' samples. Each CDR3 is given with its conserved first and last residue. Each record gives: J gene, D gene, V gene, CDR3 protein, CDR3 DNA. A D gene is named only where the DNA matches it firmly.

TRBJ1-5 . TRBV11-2 CASSLEAGTGQPQHF TGTGCCAGCAGCTTAGAAGCAGGGACCGGTCAGCCCCAGCATTTT
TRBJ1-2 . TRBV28 CASSYDRAYGYTF TGTGCCAGCAGTTACGATCGGGCCTATGGCTACACCTTC
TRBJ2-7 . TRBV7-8 CASSLGVEEQYF TGTGCCAGCAGCTTAGGGGTGGAGGAGCAGTACTTC
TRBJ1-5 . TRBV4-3 CASSQGVGVNQPQHF TGCGCCAGCAGCCAAGGGGTGGGGGTGAATCAGCCCCAGCATTTT
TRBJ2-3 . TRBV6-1 CASSIRHLPDTQYF TGTGCCAGCAGTATTCGACATTTACCCGATACGCAGTATTTT
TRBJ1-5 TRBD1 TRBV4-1 CASSQEWAGTGYQPQHF TGCGCCAGCAGCCAAGAGTGGGCCGGGACAGGGTATCAGCCCCAGCATTTT
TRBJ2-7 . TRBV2 CASSVQYEQYF TGTGCCAGCAGTGTACAGTACGAGCAGTACTTC
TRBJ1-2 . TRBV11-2 CASSLAGAYGYTF TGTGCCAGCAGCTTAGCAGGGGCCTATGGCTACACCTTC
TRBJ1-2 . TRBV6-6 CASSPGNYGYTF TGTGCCAGCAGCCCAGGGAACTATGGCTACACCTTC
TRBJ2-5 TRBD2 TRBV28 CASSDLAGEEYF TGTGCCAGCAGTGACTTAGCGGGGGAGGAGTACTTC
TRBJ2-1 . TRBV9 CASAPHILGYDEQFF TGTGCCAGTGCGCCCCATATCCTAGGATATGATGAGCAGTTCTTC
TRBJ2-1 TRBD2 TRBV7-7 CASSSGLAVSSYNEQFF TGTGCCAGCAGCTCAGGACTAGCGGTCAGCTCCTACAATGAGCAGTTCTTC
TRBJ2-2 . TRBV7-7 CASSLSVFTGELFF TGTGCCAGCAGCTTAAGTGTTTTCACCGGGGAGCTGTTTTTT
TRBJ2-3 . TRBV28 CASRGQVGATQYF TGTGCCAGCAGAGGGCAGGTCGGTGCAACGCAGTATTTT
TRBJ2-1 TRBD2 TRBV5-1 CASSFSGGNYNEQFF TGCGCCAGCAGCTTTTCGGGAGGGAACTACAATGAGCAGTTCTTC
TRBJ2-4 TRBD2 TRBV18 CASSPPGLAGGLKNIQYF TGTGCCAGCTCACCGCCGGGACTAGCGGGAGGGCTCAAAAACATTCAGTACTTC
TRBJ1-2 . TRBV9 CASGLPQDGYTF TGTGCCAGCGGACTTCCCCAGGATGGCTACACCTTC
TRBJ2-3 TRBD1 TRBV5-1 CASSLDRGSTDTQYF TGCGCCAGCAGCTTGGACAGGGGAAGCACAGATACGCAGTATTTT
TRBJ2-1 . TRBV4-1 CASSQDRANEQFF TGCGCCAGCAGCCAAGATAGGGCGAATGAGCAGTTCTTC
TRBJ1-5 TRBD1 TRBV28 CASSTRGRGRNQPQHF TGTGCCAGCAGTACCAGGGGGCGCGGCCGCAATCAGCCCCAGCATTTT
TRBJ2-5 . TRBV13 CASSQSGWGRKETQYF TGTGCCAGCAGCCAATCGGGTTGGGGGCGCAAAGAGACCCAGTACTTC
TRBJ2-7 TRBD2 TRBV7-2 CASSPRTSGLHEQYF TGTGCCAGCAGCCCCCGGACTAGCGGGCTCCACGAGCAGTACTTC
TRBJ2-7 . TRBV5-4 CASRSDRRSYEQYF TGTGCCAGCAGATCAGACAGGCGATCCTACGAGCAGTACTTC
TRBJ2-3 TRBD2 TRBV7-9 CASSSLAGGPTDTQYF TGTGCCAGCAGCTCCTTAGCGGGAGGGCCGACAGATACGCAGTATTTT
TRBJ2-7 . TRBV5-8 CASSSRYYSYEQYF TGTGCCAGCAGCTCCCGGTACTACTCCTACGAGCAGTACTTC